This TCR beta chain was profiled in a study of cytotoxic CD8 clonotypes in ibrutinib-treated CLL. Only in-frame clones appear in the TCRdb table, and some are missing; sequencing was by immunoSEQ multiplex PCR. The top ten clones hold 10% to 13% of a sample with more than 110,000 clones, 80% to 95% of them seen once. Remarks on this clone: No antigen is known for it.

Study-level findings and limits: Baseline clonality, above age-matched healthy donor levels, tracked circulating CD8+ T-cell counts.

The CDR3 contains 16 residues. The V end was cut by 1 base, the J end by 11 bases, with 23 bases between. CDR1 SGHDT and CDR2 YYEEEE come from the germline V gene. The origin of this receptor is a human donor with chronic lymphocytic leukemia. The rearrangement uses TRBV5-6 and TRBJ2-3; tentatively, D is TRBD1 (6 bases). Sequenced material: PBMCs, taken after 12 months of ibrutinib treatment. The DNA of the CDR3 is TGTGCCAGCAGCTTGTGGGGGCTCCCAAGCGCCCAAAAGCAGTATTTT. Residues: CASSLWGLPSAQKQYF.